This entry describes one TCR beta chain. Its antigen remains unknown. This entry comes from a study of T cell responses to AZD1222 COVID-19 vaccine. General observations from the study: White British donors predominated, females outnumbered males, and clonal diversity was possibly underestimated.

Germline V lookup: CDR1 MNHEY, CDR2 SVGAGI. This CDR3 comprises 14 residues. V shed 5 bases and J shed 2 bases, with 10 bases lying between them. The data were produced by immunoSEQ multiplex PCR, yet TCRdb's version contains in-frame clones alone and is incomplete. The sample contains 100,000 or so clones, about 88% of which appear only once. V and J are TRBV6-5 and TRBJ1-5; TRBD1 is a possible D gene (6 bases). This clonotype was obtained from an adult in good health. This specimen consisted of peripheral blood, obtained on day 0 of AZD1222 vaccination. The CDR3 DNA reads TGTGCCAGCAGTCTACAGGGCCGCAATCAGCCCCAGCATTTT. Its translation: CASSLQGRNQPQHF.